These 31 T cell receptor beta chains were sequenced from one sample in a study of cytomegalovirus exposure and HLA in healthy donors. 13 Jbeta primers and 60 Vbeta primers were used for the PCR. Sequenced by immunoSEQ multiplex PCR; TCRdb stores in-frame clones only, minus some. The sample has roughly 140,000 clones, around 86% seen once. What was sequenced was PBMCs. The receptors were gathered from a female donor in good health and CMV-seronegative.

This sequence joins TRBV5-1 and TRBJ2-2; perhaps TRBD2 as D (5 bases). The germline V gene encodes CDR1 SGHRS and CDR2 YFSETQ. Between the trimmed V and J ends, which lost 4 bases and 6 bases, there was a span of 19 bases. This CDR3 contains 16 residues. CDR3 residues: CASSLAFQLVPGELFF. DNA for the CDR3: TGCGCCAGCAGCCTCGCCTTCCAACTAGTTCCCGGGGAGCTGTTTTTT.

The CDR3: CASGLQTADTQYF. CDR3 nucleotide sequence: TGTGCCAGCGGACTTCAGACTGCAGATACGCAGTATTTT. This chain joins TRBV28 and TRBJ2-3; weak D call: TRBD2 (5 bases). CDR3 length equals 13 residues. The germline V and J ends were trimmed by 8 bases and 4 bases, with 13 bases remaining between them. Germline V lookup: CDR1 MDHEN, CDR2 SYDVKM.

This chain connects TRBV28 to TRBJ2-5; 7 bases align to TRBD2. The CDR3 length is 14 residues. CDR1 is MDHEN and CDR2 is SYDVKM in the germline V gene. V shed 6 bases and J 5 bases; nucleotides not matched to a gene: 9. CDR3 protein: CASSSIGGGETQYF. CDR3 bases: TGTGCCAGCAGCTCGATCGGGGGAGGGGAGACCCAGTACTTC.

In DNA form, the CDR3 reads TGTGCCAGCAGTTACTCGAAAGGACAACAAGAGACCCAGTACTTC. This encodes CASSYSKGQQETQYF. The V and J genes are TRBV6-5 and TRBJ2-5; possibly TRBD1 for D (5 bases). CDR1 MNHEY and CDR2 SVGAGI come from the germline V gene. This CDR3 has 15 amino acids. The V end was cut by 0 bases, the J end by 2 bases, with 10 bases between.

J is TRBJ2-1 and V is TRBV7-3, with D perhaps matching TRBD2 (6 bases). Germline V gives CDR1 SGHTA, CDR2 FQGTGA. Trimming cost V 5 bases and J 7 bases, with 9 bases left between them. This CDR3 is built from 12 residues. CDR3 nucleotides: TGTGCCAGCAGCCGTAGCGGTAATGAGCAGTTCTTC. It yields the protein CASSRSGNEQFF.

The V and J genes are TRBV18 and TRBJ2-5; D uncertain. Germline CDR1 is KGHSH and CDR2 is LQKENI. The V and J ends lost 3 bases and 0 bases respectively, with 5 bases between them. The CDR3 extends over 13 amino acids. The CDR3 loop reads CASSPVYQETQYF. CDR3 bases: TGTGCCAGCTCACCCGTGTACCAAGAGACCCAGTACTTC.

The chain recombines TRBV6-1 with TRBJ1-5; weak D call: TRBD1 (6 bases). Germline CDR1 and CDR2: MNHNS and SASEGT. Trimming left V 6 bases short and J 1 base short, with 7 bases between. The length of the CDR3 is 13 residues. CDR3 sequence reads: CASRTGSNQPQHF. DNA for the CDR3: TGTGCCAGCAGGACAGGAAGCAATCAGCCCCAGCATTTT.

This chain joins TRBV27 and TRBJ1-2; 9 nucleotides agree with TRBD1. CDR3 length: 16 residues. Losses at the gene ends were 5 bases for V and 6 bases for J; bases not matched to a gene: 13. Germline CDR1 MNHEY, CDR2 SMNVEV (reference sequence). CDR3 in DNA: TGTGCCAGCAGTACCGAGCTCAACAGGGGGCTAGATGGCTACACCTTC. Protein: CASSTELNRGLDGYTF.

CDR3: CSLGGPTNTEAFF. CDR3 DNA: TGCAGCCTCGGAGGACCCACGAACACTGAAGCTTTCTTT. The rearrangement links TRBV29-1 to TRBJ1-1; D gene uncertain. The germline CDR1 and CDR2 sequences are SQVTM and ANQGSEA. The CDR3 covers 13 residues. V lost 8 bases to trimming and J lost 1 base, with 14 bases between them.

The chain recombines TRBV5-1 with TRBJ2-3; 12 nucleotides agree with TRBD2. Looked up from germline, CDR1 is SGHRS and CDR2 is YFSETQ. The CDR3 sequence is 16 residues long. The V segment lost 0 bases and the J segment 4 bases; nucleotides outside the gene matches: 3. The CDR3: CASSLELAGGPDTQYF. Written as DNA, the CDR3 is TGCGCCAGCAGCTTGGAGCTAGCGGGAGGGCCAGATACGCAGTATTTT.

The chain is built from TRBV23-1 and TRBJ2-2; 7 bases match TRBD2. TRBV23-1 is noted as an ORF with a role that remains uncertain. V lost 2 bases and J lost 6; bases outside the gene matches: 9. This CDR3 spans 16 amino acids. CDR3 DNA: TGCGCCAGCAGTCAAGGGTGGGGCCGGGAGGCCGGGGAGCTGTTTTTT. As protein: CASSQGWGREAGELFF.

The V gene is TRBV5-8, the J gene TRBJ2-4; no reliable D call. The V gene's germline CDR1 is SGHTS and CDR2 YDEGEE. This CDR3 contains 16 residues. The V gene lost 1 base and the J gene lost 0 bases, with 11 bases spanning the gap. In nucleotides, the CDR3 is TGTGCCAGCAGCTTGCGAGCGTCCGTAGCCAAAAACATTCAGTACTTC. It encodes CASSLRASVAKNIQYF.

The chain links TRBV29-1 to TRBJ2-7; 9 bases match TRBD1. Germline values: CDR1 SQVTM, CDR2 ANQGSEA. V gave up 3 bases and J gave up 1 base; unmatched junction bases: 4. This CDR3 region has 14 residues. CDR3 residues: CSVDQGTGSYEQYF. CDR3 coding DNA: TGCAGCGTTGATCAGGGGACAGGGTCCTACGAGCAGTACTTC.

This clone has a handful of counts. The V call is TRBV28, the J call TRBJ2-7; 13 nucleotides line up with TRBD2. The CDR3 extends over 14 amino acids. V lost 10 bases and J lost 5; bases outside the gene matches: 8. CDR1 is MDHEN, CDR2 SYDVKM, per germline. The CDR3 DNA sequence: TGTGCCATCCCCCGGACTAGCGGGAGCAACGAGCAGTACTTC. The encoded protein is CAIPRTSGSNEQYF.

CDR3 region: CASSLGTGDTGELFF. CDR3 coding DNA: TGTGCCAGCAGCTTAGGGACAGGGGACACCGGGGAGCTGTTTTTT. The rearrangement joins TRBV7-9 to TRBJ2-2; the match to TRBD1 covers 9 bases. The CDR3 is 15 amino acids. With 1 base clipped from V and 3 bases from J, the junction kept 0 bases outside the gene matches. Germline loops: CDR1 SEHNR, CDR2 FQNEAQ (reference sequence). The whole variable domain, filled in from reference TRBV7-9 and TRBJ2-2, reads DTGVSQNPRHKITKRGQNVTFRCDPISEHNRLYWYRQTLGQGPEFLTYFQNEAQLEKSRLLSDRFSAERPKGSFSTLEIQRTEQGDSAMYLCASSLGTGDTGELFFGEGSRLTVL.

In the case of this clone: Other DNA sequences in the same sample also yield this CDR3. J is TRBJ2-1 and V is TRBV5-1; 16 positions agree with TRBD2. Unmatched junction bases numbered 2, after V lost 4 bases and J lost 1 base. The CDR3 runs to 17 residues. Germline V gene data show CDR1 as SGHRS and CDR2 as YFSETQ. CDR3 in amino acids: CASSPGLAGGSYNEQFF. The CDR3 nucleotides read TGCGCCAGCAGCCCGGGACTAGCGGGAGGGTCCTACAATGAGCAGTTCTTC.

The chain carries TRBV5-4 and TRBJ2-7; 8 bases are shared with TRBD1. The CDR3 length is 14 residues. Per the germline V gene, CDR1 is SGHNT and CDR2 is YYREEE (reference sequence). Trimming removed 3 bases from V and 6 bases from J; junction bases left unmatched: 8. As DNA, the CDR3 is TGTGCCAGCAGCTCCTTGGCCAGGGGGCGCGAGCAGTACTTC. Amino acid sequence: CASSSLARGREQYF.

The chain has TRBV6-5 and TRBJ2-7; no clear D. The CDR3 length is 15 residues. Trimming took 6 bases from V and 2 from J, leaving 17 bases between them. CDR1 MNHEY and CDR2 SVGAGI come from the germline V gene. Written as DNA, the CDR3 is TGTGCCAGCAGGTCACAGCTAACATCCCCCTACGAGCAGTACTTC. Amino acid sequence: CASRSQLTSPYEQYF.

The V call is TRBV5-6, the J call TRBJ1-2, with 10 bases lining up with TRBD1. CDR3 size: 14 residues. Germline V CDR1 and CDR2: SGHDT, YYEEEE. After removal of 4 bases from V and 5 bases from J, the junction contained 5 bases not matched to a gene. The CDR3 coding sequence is TGTGCCAGCAGCCCGGGACAGGGGTATTATGGCTACACCTTC. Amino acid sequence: CASSPGQGYYGYTF. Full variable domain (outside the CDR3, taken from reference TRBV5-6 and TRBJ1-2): DAGVTQSPTHLIKTRGQQVTLRCSPKSGHDTVSWYQQALGQGPQFIFQYYEEEERQRGNFPDRFSGHQFPNYSSELNVNALLLGDSALYLCASSPGQGYYGYTFGSGTRLTVV.

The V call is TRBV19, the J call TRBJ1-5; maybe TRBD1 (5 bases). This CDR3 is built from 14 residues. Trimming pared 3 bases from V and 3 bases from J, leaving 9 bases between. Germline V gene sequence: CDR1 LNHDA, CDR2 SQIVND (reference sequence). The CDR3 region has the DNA TGTGCCAGTAGTATCAGCAGGGACAATCAGCCCCAGCATTTT. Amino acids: CASSISRDNQPQHF. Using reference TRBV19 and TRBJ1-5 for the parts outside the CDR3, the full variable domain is DGGITQSPKYLFRKEGQNVTLSCEQNLNHDAMYWYRQDPGQGLRLIYYSQIVNDFQKGDIAEGYSVSREKKESFPLTVTSAQKNPTAFYLCASSISRDNQPQHFGDGTRLSIL.

This CDR3 is CASTKLGGTDTQYF. As DNA, the CDR3 is TGTGCCAGCACCAAGTTAGGGGGCACAGATACGCAGTATTTT. V and J are TRBV6-5 and TRBJ2-3, with D possibly TRBD1 on 5 matching bases. The CDR3 length is 14 residues. The V and J ends lost 7 bases and 1 base respectively, with 12 bases between them. CDR1 MNHEY and CDR2 SVGAGI come from the germline V gene.

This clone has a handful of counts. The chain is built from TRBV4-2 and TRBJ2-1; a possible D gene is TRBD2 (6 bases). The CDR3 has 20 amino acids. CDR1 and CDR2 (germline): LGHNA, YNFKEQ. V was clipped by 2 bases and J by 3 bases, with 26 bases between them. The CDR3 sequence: CASSQYGPVRGTPHYNEQFF. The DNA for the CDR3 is TGTGCCAGCAGCCAATACGGGCCAGTTCGCGGGACGCCCCACTACAATGAGCAGTTCTTC.

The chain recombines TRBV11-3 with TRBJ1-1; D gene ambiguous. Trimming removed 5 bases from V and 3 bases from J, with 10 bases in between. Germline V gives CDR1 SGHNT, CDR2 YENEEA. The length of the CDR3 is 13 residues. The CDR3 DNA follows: TGTGCCAGCAGCACAAACAGAGACACTGAAGCTTTCTTT. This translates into CASSTNRDTEAFF.

The CDR3 nucleotides are TGCGCCAGTGGGACTAGCGGTTACAATGAGCAGTTCTTC. It codes for CASGTSGYNEQFF. The rearrangement joins TRBV10-2 to TRBJ2-1; 11 bases are shared with TRBD2. The V and J ends lost 9 bases and 4 bases, in that order; junction bases with no gene match: 2. The CDR3 length is 13 residues. Germline values: CDR1 WSHSY, CDR2 SAAADI.

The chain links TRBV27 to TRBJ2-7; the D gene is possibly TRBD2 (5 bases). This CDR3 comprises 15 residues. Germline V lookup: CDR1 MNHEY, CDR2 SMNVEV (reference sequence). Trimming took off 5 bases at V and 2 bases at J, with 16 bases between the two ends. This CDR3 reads CASSPGFGVTYEQYF. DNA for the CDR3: TGTGCCAGCAGTCCTGGCTTCGGGGTTACCTACGAGCAGTACTTC.

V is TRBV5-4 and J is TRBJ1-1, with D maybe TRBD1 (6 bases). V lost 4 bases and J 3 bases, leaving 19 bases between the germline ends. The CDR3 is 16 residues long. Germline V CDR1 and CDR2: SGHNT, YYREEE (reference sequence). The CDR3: CASSPKGDLFYTEAFF. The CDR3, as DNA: TGTGCCAGCAGCCCCAAGGGGGATTTATTTTACACTGAAGCTTTCTTT. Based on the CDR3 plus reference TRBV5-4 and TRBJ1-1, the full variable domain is ETGVTQSPTHLIKTRGQQVTLRCSSQSGHNTVSWYQQALGQGPQFIFQYYREEENGRGNFPPRFSGLQFPNYSSELNVNALELDDSALYLCASSPKGDLFYTEAFFGQGTRLTVV.

This CDR3 reads CASSPGTSGYYNEQFF. The CDR3 bases are TGTGCCAGCAGTCCTGGGACTAGCGGATACTACAATGAGCAGTTCTTC. V is TRBV28 and J is TRBJ2-1; 11 positions match TRBD2. The CDR3 runs to 16 residues. Germline values: CDR1 MDHEN, CDR2 SYDVKM. V trimming: 5 bases; J trimming: 3 bases; junction bases outside the gene matches: 6. The entire variable domain, with the rest obtained from reference TRBV28 and TRBJ2-1, is as follows: DVKVTQSSRYLVKRTGEKVFLECVQDMDHENMFWYRQDPGLGLRLIYFSYDVKMKEKGDIPEGYSVSREKKERFSLILESASTNQTSMYLCASSPGTSGYYNEQFFGPGTRLTVL.

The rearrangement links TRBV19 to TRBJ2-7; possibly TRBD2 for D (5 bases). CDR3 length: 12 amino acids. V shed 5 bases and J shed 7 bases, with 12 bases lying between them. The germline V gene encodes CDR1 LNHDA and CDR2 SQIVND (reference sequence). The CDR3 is CASSRTDREQYF. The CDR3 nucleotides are TGTGCCAGTAGTCGGACTGATCGGGAGCAGTACTTC. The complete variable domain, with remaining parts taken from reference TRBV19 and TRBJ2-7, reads DGGITQSPKYLFRKEGQNVTLSCEQNLNHDAMYWYRQDPGQGLRLIYYSQIVNDFQKGDIAEGYSVSREKKESFPLTVTSAQKNPTAFYLCASSRTDREQYFGPGTRLTVT.

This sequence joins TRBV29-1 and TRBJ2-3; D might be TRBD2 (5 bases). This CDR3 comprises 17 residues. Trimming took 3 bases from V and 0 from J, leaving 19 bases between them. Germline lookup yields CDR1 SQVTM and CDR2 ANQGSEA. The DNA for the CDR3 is TGCAGCGTTGATGGTGGGCGAGCGGAAACTAGCACAGATACGCAGTATTTT. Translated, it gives CSVDGGRAETSTDTQYF.

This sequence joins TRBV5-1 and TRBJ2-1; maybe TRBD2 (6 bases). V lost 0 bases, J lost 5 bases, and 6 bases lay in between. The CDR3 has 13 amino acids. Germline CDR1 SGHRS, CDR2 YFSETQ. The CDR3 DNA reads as TGCGCCAGCAGCTTGGGGACTAACAATGAGCAGTTCTTC. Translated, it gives CASSLGTNNEQFF.

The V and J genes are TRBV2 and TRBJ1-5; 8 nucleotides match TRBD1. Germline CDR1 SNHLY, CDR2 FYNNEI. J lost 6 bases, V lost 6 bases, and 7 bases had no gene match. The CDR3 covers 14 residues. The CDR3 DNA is TGTGCCAGCAGCAGGGCAGGGGGCAGTCAGCCCCAGCATTTT. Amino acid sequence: CASSRAGGSQPQHF.